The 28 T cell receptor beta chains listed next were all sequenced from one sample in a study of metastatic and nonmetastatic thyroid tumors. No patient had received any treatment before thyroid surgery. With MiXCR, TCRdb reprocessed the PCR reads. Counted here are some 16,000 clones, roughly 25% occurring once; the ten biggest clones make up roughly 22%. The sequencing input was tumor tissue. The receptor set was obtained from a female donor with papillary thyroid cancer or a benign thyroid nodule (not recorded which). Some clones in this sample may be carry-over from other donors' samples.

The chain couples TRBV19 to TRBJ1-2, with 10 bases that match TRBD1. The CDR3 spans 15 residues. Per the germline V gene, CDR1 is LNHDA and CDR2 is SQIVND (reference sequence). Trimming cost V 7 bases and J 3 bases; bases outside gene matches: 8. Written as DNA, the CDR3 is TGTGCCAGTATCTTGGAGACAGGGGGCGACTATGGCTACACCTTC. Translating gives CASILETGGDYGYTF.

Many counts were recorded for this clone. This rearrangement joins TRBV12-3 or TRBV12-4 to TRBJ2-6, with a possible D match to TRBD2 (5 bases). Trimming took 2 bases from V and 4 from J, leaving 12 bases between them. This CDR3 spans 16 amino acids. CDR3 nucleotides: TGTGCCAGCAGTTTATCGCGGGCGTCCGGGGCCAACGTCCTGACTTTC. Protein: CASSLSRASGANVLTF.

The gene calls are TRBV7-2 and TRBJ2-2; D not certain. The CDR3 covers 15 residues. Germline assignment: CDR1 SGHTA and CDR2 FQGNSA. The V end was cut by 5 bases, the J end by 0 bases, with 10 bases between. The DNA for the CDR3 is TGTGCCAGCAGCCCCGACGGAACGAACACCGGGGAGCTGTTTTTT. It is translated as CASSPDGTNTGELFF.

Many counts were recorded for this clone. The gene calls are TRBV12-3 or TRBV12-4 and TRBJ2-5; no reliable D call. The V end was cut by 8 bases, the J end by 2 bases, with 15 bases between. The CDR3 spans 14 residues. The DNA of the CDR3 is TGTGCCAGCTCCCGTCAGGAAACTCAAGAGACCCAGTACTTC. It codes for CASSRQETQETQYF.

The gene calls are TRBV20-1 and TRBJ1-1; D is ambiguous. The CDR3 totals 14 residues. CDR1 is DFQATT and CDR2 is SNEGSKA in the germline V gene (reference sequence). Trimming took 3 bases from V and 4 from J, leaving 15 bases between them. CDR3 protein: CSASIGEWVTEAFF. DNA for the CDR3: TGCAGTGCTAGTATCGGGGAATGGGTCACTGAAGCTTTCTTT.

The CDR3 DNA sequence: TGTGCCAGCTCAGAGGGACAGCAAAACTATGGCTACACCTTC. Protein sequence: CASSEGQQNYGYTF. The chain has TRBV18 and TRBJ1-2; TRBD1 agrees at 7 bases. The germline CDR1 and CDR2 sequences are KGHSH and LQKENI. V gave up 5 bases and J gave up 2 bases; unmatched junction bases: 5. The CDR3 contains 14 residues.

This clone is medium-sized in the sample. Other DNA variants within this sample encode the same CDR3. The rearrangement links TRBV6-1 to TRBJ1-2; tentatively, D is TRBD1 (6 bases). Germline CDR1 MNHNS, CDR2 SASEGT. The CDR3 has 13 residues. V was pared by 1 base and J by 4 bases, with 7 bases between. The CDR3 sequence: CASSEVDSYGYTF. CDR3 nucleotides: TGTGCCAGCAGTGAAGTGGACAGCTATGGCTACACCTTC.

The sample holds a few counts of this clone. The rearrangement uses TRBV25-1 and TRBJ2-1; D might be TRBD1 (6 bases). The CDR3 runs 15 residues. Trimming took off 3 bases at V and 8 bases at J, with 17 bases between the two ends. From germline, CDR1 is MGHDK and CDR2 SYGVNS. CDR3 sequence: CASSDRGGGLDEQFF. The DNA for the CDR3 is TGTGCCAGCAGTGATCGAGGGGGTGGCCTCGATGAGCAGTTCTTC.

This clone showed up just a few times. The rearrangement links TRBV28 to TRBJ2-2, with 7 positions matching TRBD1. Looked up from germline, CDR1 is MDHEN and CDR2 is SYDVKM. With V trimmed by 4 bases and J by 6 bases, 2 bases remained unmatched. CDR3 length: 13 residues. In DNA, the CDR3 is TGTGCCAGCAGTTACAGGGGCGCCGGGGAGCTGTTTTTT. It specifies CASSYRGAGELFF.

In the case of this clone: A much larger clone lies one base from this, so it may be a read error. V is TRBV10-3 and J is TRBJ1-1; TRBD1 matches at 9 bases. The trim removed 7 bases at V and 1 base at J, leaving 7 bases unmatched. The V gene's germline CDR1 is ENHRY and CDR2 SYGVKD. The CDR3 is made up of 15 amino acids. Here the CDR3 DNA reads TGTGCCATCAAAGGGACAGGGCCCTCGAACACTGAAGCTTTCTTT. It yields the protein CAIKGTGPSNTEAFF.

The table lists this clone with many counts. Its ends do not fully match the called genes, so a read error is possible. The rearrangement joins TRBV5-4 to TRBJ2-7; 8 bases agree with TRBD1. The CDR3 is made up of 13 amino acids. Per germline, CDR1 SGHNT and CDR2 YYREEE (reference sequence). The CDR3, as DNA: TGCGCCAGCAGCTTGGACAGGGTTTACGAGCAGTACTTC. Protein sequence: CASSLDRVYEQYF.

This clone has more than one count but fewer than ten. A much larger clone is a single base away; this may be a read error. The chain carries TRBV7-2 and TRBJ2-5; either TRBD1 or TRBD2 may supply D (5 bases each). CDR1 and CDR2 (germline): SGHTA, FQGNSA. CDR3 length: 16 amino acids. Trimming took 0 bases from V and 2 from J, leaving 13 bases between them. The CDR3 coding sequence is TGTGCCAGCAGCTTAGCGGTAGCGTGGGGGCAAGAGACCCAGTACTTC. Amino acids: CASSLAVAWGQETQYF.

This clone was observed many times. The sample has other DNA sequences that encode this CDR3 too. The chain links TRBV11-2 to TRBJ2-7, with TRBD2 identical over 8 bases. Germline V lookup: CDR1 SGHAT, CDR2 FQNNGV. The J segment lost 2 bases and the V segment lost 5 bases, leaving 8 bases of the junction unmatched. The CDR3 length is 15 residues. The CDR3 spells CASSQERGPAYEQYF. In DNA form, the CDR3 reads TGTGCCAGCAGCCAAGAGCGGGGGCCGGCCTACGAGCAGTACTTC.

Written as DNA, the CDR3 is TGTGCCAGCAGCTTAGCTGGAAATAGCGGGAGGCCATACGAGCAGTACTTC. Protein product: CASSLAGNSGRPYEQYF. The chain links TRBV7-2 to TRBJ2-7; 10 bases are shared with TRBD2. V shed 0 bases, J shed 4 bases, and the junction held 9 bases outside the gene matches. Germline V gene lookup returns CDR1 SGHTA and CDR2 FQGNSA. CDR3 length: 17 residues.

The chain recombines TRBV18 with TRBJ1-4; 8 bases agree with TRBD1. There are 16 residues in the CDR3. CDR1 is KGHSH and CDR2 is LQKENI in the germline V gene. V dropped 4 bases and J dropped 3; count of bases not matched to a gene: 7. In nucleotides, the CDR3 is TGTGCCAGCTCACTACTGAAACAGGGGGCTAATGAAAAACTGTTTTTT. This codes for CASSLLKQGANEKLFF. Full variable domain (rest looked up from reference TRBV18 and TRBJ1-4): NAGVMQNPRHLVRRRGQEARLRCSPMKGHSHVYWYRQLPEEGLKFMVYLQKENIIDESGMPKERFSAEFPKEGPSILRIQQVVRGDSAAYFCASSLLKQGANEKLFFGSGTQLSVL.

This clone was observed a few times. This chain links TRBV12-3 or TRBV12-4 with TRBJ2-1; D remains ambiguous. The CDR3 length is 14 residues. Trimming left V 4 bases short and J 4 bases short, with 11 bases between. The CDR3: CASSWSLEYNEQFF. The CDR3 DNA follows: TGTGCCAGCAGTTGGAGCCTAGAGTACAATGAGCAGTTCTTC.

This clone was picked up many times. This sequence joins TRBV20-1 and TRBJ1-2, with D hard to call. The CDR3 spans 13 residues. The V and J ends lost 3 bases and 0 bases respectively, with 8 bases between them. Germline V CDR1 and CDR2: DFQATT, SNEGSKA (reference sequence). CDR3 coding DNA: TGCAGTGCTAGTGAGGGAGCTAACTATGGCTACACCTTC. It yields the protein CSASEGANYGYTF.

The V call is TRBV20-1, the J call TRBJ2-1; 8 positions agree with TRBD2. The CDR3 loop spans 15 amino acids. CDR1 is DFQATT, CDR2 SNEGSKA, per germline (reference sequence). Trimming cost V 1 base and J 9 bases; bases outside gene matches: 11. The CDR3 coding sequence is TGCAGTGCTAGAGTGGCGGGGGGTCGCATTGGTGAGCAGTTCTTC. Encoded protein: CSARVAGGRIGEQFF.

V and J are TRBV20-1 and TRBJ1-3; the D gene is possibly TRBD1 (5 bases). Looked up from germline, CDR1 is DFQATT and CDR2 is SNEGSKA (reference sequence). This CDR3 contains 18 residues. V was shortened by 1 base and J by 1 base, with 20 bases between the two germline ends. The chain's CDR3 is CSARVNSFDSPSGNTIYF. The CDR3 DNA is TGCAGTGCTAGAGTCAACTCCTTTGACAGTCCTTCTGGAAACACCATATATTTT.

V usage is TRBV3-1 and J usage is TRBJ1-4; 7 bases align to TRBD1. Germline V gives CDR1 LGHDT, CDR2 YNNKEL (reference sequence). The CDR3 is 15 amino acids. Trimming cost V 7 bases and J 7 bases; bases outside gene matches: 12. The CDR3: CASILDRDAREKLFF. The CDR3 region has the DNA TGTGCCAGCATCCTCGACAGGGATGCGCGTGAAAAACTGTTTTTT.

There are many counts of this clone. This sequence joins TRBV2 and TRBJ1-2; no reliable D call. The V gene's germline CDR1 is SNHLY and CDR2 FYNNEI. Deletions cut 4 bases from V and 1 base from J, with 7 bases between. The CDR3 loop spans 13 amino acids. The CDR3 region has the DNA TGTGCCAGCAGTGTTGGGTTTAACTATGGCTACACCTTC. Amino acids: CASSVGFNYGYTF.

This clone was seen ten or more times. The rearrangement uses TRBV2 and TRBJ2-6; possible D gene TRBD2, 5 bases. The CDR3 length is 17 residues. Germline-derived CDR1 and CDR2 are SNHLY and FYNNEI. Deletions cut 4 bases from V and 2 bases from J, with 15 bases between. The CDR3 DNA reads TGTGCCAGCAGTGGGGAGCAGGTCGTCGCTGGGGCCAACGTCCTGACTTTC. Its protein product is CASSGEQVVAGANVLTF.

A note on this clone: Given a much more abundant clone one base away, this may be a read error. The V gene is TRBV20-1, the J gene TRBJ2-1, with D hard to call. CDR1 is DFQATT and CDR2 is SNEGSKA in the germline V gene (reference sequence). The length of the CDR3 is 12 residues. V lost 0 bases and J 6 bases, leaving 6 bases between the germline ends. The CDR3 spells CSARERCNEQFF. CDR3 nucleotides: TGCAGTGCTAGAGAGCGGTGCAATGAGCAGTTCTTC.

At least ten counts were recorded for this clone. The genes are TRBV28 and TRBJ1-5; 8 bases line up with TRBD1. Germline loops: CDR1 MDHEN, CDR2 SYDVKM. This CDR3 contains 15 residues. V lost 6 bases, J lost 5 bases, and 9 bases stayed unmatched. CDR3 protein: CASSDRGGGYQPQHF. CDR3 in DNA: TGTGCCAGCAGCGACAGGGGCGGCGGGTATCAGCCCCAGCATTTT. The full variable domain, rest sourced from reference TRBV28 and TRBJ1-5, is DVKVTQSSRYLVKRTGEKVFLECVQDMDHENMFWYRQDPGLGLRLIYFSYDVKMKEKGDIPEGYSVSREKKERFSLILESASTNQTSMYLCASSDRGGGYQPQHFGDGTRLSIL.

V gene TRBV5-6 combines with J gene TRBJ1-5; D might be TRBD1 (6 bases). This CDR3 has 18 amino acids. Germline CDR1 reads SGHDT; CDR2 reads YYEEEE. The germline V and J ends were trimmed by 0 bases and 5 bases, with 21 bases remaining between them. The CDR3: CASSLGGKGRGGYQPQHF. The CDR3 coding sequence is TGTGCCAGCAGCTTGGGGGGAAAGGGCAGGGGCGGGTATCAGCCCCAGCATTTT. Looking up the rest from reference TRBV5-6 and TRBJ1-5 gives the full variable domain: DAGVTQSPTHLIKTRGQQVTLRCSPKSGHDTVSWYQQALGQGPQFIFQYYEEEERQRGNFPDRFSGHQFPNYSSELNVNALLLGDSALYLCASSLGGKGRGGYQPQHFGDGTRLSIL.

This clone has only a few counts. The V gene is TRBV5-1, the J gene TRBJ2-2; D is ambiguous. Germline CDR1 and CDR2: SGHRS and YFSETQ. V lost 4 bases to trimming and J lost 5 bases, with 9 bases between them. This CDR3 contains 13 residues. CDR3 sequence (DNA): TGCGCCAGCAGCATTTCTAGGACCGGGGAGCTGTTTTTT. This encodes CASSISRTGELFF.

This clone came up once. The CDR3 loop reads CSGRTGLAGYNEQFF. CDR3 nucleotide sequence: TGCAGTGGAAGAACGGGACTAGCGGGTTACAATGAGCAGTTCTTC. The chain couples TRBV20-1 to TRBJ2-1; TRBD2 aligns across 12 bases. This CDR3 is 15 amino acids long. Germline lookup yields CDR1 DFQATT and CDR2 SNEGSKA (reference sequence). V was clipped by 7 bases and J by 4 bases; unmatched bases: 8.

CDR3 loop: CASSKAEGEFGELFF. Written as DNA, the CDR3 is TGTGCCAGTAGTAAGGCAGAAGGGGAGTTCGGGGAGCTGTTTTTT. This chain uses TRBV19 with TRBJ2-2, with D perhaps matching TRBD1 or TRBD2 (5 bases each). CDR3 size: 15 residues. Between the trimmed V and J ends, which lost 4 bases and 7 bases, there was a span of 16 bases. Per germline, CDR1 LNHDA and CDR2 SQIVND (reference sequence).